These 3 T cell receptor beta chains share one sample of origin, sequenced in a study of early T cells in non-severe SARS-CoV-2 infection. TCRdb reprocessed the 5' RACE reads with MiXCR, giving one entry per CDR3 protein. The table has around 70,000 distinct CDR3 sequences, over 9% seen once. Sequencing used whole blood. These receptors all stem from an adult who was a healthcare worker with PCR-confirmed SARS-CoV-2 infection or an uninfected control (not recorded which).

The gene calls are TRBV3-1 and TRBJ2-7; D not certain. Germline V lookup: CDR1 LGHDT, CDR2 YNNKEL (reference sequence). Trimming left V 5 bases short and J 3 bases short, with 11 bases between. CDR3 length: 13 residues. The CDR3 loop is CASSLEHSYEQYF. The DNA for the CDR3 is TGTGCCAGCAGCTTAGAACACAGCTACGAGCAGTACTTC.

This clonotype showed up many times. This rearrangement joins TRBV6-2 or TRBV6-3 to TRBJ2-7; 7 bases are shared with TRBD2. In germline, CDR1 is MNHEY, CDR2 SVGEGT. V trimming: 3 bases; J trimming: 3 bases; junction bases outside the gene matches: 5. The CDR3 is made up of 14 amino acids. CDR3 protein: CASSYLAESYEQYF. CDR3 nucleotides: TGTGCCAGCAGTTATCTAGCGGAGAGCTACGAGCAGTACTTC.

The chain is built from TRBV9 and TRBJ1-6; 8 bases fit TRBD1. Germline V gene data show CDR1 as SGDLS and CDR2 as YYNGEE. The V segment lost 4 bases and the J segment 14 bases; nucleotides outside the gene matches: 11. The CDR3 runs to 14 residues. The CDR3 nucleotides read TGTGCCAGCAGCTACGGGACAGGTACTCGGTCCCTCCACTTT. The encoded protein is CASSYGTGTRSLHF.